This T cell receptor beta chain appears in the sequencing data of a study of blood T cell repertoires in COVID-19. Across the whole study: There were acute and convalescent COVID-19 samples, and they came from the United States, Italy and Spain. Nucleic acid was either cDNA or gDNA, and it came from T cells, B-cell-depleted T cells, or PBMCs.

After removal of 5 bases from V and 2 bases from J, the junction contained 9 bases not matched to a gene. The CDR3 spans 16 residues. Per germline, CDR1 LNHDA and CDR2 SQIVND (reference sequence). Original handling: Reference gene primer amplification gave estimated nucleated cell counts. Produced via immunoSEQ multiplex PCR; TCRdb's table is partial and in-frame only. Clone size and V and J calls were adopted from that table, with D and trimming inferred from the DNA. The sample holds under 95,000 clones, 80% to 90% seen once. The receptor was derived from a woman between 45 and 60 years old with acute or convalescent COVID-19. The chain employs TRBV19 and TRBJ1-3; 7 bases match TRBD1. Sequencing was done on a sample of peripheral blood. CDR3 loop: CASSPRQGNAGNTIYF. The DNA of the CDR3 is TGTGCCAGTAGTCCCAGACAGGGTAACGCTGGAAACACCATATATTTT.